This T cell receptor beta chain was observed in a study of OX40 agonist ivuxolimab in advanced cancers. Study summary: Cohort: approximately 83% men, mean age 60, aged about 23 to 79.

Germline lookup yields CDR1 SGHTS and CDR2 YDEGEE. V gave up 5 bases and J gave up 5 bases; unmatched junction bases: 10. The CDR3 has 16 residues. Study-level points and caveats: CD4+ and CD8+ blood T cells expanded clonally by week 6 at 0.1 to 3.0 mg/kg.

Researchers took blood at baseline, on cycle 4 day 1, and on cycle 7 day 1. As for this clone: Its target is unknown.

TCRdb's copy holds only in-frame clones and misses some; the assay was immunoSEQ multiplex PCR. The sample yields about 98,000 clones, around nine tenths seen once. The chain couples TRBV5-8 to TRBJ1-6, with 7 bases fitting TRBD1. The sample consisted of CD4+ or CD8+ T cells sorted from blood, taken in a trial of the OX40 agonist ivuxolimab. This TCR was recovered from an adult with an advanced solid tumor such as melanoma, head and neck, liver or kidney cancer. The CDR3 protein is CASRDRPALDNSPLHF. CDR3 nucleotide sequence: TGTGCCAGCAGGGACAGGCCAGCTTTAGATAATTCACCCCTCCACTTT. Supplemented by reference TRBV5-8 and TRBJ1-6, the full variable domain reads EAGVTQSPTHLIKTRGQQATLRCSPISGHTSVYWYQQALGLGLQFLLWYDEGEERNRGNFPPRFSGRQFPNYSSELNVNALELEDSALYLCASRDRPALDNSPLHFGNGTRLTVT.